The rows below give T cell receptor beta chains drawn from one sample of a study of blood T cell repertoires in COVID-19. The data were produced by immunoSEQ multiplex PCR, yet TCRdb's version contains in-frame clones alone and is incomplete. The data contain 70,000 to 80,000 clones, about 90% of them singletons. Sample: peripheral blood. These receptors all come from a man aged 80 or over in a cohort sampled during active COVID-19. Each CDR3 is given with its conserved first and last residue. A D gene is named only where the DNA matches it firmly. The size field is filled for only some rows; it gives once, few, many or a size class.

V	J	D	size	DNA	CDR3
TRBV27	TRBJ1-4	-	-	TGTGCCAGCAGTCCTCTCGGGAATTCAGCAACTAATGAAAAACTGTTTTTT	CASSPLGNSATNEKLFF
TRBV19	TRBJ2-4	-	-	TGTGCCAGTAGTATGGTTTTGGGGGGTGATATCAAAAACATTCAGTACTTC	CASSMVLGGDIKNIQYF
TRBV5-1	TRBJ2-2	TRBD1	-	TGCGCCAGTAGCCTAACAGGGGGCACCGGGGAGCTGTTTTTT	CASSLTGGTGELFF
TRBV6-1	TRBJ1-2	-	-	TGTGCCAGCAGTGAAGGCACAGACGACTATGGCTACACCTTC	CASSEGTDDYGYTF
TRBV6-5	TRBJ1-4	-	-	TGTGCCAGCAGCCGCGGCGGAAAACTGTTTTTT	CASSRGGKLFF
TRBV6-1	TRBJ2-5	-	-	TGTGCCAGCAGTGCTGCAGGGGTTTTTTTTCTCGAGGAGACCCAGTACTTC	CASSAAGVFFLEETQYF
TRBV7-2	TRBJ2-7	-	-	TGTGCCAGCAGCACGCGGATCTACGAGCAGTACTTC	CASSTRIYEQYF
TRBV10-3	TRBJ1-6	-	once	TGTGCCATCAAGAAGACAGCGACGAATTCACCCCTCCACTTT	CAIKKTATNSPLHF
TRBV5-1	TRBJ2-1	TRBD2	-	TGCGCCAGCAGCTTGAATGAGCCTAGCGGGGGGTATGAGCAGTTCTTC	CASSLNEPSGGYEQFF
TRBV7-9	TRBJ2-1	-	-	TGTGCCAGCAGCTTAGCCGAACTGATCGATGAGCAGTTCTTC	CASSLAELIDEQFF
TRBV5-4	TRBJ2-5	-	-	TGTGCCAGCAGCTTGGAGAGGAGGGAGACCCAGTACTTC	CASSLERRETQYF
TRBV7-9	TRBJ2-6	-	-	TGTGCCAGCAGCTTAATGCAGGGACAGACTTTC	CASSLMQGQTF
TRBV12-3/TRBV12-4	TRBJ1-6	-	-	TGTGCCAGCAGCCCACCGGGGAATTCACCCCTCCACTTT	CASSPPGNSPLHF
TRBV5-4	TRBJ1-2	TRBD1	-	TGTGCCAGCAGCCTGGACAGGGAGTACGGCTACACCTTC	CASSLDREYGYTF
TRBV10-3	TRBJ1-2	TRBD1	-	TGTGCCATCAGTGAGTCGAAAACAGGGGCGTGGGACTATGGCTACACCTTC	CAISESKTGAWDYGYTF
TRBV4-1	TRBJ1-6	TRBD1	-	TGCGCCAGCAGCCAGGGACAGGGAGGGAGCTCCTATAATTCACCCCTCCACTTT	CASSQGQGGSSYNSPLHF
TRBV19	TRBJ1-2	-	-	TGTGCCAGTAGTGGTCGGGTTGGGGCTGGCTACACCTTC	CASSGRVGAGYTF
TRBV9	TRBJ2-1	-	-	TGTGCCAGCAGTCGTGTCGTTAGCTCCTACAATGAGCAGTTCTTC	CASSRVVSSYNEQFF
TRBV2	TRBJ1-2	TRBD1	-	TGTGCCAGCAGCGAGGACAGGGGGCTCAGTGGCTACACCTTC	CASSEDRGLSGYTF
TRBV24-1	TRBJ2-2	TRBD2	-	TGTGCCACCAGTGATTCATCCGGGACTAGCGGGAACACCGGGGAGCTGTTTTTT	CATSDSSGTSGNTGELFF
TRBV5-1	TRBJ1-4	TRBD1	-	TGCGCCAGCAGCTTACAGGGGGCCGCAACTAATGAAAAACTGTTTTTT	CASSLQGAATNEKLFF
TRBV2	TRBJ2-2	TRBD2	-	TGTGCCAGCAGTGGATTAGGTGGGGGGGGTTACCTCACCGGGGAGCTGTTTTTT	CASSGLGGGGYLTGELFF
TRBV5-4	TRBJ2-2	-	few	TGTGCCAGCAGCTTGGTCGGGGGAACCGGGGAGCTGTTTTTT	CASSLVGGTGELFF
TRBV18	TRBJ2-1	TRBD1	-	TGTGCCAGCTCAGAACAGGGGGCAGGCTCCTACAATGAGCAGTTCTTC	CASSEQGAGSYNEQFF
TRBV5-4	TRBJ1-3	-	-	TGTGCCAGCAGCCCGGGGGGGGGAAACACCATATATTTT	CASSPGGGNTIYF
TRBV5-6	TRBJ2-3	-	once	TGTGCCAGCAGCTTCAGGGGGGCAGATACGCAGTATTTT	CASSFRGADTQYF
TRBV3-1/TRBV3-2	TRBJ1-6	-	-	TGTGCCAGCAGTCAGGGCTTTTATAATTCACCCCTCCACTTT	CASSQGFYNSPLHF
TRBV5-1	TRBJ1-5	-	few	TGCGCCAGCAGCTTGGAGGGGGATTTAAGGCAGCCCCAGCATTTT	CASSLEGDLRQPQHF
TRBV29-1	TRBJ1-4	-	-	TGCAGCGCGCTCCCTGCAACTAATGAAAAACTGTTTTTT	CSALPATNEKLFF
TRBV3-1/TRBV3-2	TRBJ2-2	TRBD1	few	TGTGCCAGCAGCCGTTTGACAGGGTACACCGGGGAGCTGTTTTTT	CASSRLTGYTGELFF
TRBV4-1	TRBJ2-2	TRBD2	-	TGCGCCAGCAGCCAACCGGGACTAGGGGACACCGGGGAGCTGTTTTTT	CASSQPGLGDTGELFF
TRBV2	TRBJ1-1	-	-	TGTGCCAGCAGTGAAGTGAGATTCAACAGGGTCGGAAAGAACACTGAAGCTTTCTTT	CASSEVRFNRVGKNTEAFF
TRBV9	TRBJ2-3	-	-	TGTGCCAGCAGCGGAATCGGGCGGTCCCCAGGGGCGCAGTATTTT	CASSGIGRSPGAQYF
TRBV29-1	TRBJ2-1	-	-	TGCAGCGCAGAGGAGGGCCAGGGTCACAATGAGCAGTTCTTC	CSAEEGQGHNEQFF
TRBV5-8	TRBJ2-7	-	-	TGTGCCAGCAGCTTGGAAGCTAGCAACTACGAGCAGTACTTC	CASSLEASNYEQYF
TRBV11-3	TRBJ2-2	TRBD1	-	TGTGCCAGCAGCTCCAACAGGGGCATGGGCACCGGGGAGCTGTTTTTT	CASSSNRGMGTGELFF
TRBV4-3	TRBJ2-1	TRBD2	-	TGCGCCAGCAGCCAAGGGAGCGGGGGGGATTCCTACAATGAGCAGTTCTTC	CASSQGSGGDSYNEQFF
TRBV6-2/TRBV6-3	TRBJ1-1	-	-	TGTGCCAGCAGTTACAGCACCGAAGCTTTCTTT	CASSYSTEAFF
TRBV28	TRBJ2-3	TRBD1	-	TGTGCCATCAGGGGACAGCAAACTAGCACAGATACGCAGTATTTT	CAIRGQQTSTDTQYF
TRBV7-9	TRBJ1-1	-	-	TGTGCCAGCAGCCCCGGACACTACTACGCCGAAGCTTTCTTT	CASSPGHYYAEAFF
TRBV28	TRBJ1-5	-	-	TGTGCCAGCAGTCCAAGCAATCAGCCCCAGCATTTT	CASSPSNQPQHF
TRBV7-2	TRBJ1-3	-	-	TGTGCCAGCAGCCCAGACCGGGACTCTGGAAACACCATATATTTT	CASSPDRDSGNTIYF
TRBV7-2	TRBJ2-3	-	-	TGTGCCAGCAGCTTGTTCCAGGACACAGATACGCAGTATTTT	CASSLFQDTDTQYF
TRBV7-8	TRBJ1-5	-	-	TGTGCCAGCAGCCCAAGGGGTCAGCCCCAGCATTTT	CASSPRGQPQHF
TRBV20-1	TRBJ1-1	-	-	TGCAGTGCCCCCCGGGACACTGAAGCTTTCTTT	CSAPRDTEAFF
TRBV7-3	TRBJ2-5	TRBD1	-	TGTGCCAGCAGCTGGGACAGGGAAGGGACCCAGTACTTC	CASSWDREGTQYF
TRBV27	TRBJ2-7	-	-	TGTGCCAGCAGTGGTCGGGGGTACGAGCAGTACTTC	CASSGRGYEQYF
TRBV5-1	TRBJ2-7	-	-	TGCGCCAGCGGGGACACATCCGAGCAGTACTTC	CASGDTSEQYF